A single T cell receptor beta chain is shown here with its context. Its cognate antigen has yet to be identified. No much larger clone is present one base from it, and per-base qualities are unavailable. This sample was taken from a study of control samples from healthy donors and cancer patients (dated by TCRdb to the early 2020s). The receptor library was made with the immunoSEQ multiplex PCR assay. TCRdb's version of the immuneACCESS table is confined to in-frame rearrangements and falls short of the full clone set. An unresolved V gene accounts for under half of the shortfall where checked; the remainder is of unknown origin. This sample lists 60,000 to 75,000 clones; about nine tenths were detected once. Approximately 5.1% of the sample comes from the top ten. From a lookup of the germline V gene (reference sequence), CDR1 and CDR2 are LNHDA and SQIVND. V and J are trimmed by 5 bases and 4 bases, and the gene matches miss 9 bases of the junction. The CDR3, cysteine through phenylalanine, is 16 amino acids long. The only DNA kept is the CDR3, 48 bases in frame from the first base.

What was sequenced was PBMCs. The rearrangement joined TRBV19 to TRBJ2-2; TRBD1 agrees with 8 junctional bases. The origin of this receptor is a man in his 60s with colorectal cancer. The nucleotide sequence is TGTGCCAGTAGTCCGCGGACAGGGTGGAGCACCGGGGAGCTGTTTTTT. Its amino acids are CASSPRTGWSTGELFF.